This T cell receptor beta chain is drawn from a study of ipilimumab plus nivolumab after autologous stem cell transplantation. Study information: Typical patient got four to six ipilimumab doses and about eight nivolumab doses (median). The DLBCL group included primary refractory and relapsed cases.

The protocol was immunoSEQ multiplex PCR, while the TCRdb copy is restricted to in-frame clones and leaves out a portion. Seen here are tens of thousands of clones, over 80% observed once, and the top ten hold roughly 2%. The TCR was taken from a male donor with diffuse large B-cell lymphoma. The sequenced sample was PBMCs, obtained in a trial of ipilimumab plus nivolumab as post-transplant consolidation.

The CDR3 DNA is TGTGCCAGCAGACCGCCGGGGTTCAACGAGCAGTACTTC. Encoded protein: CASRPPGFNEQYF. This chain links TRBV2 with TRBJ2-7; possibly TRBD2 for D (5 bases). The CDR3 sequence is 13 residues long. Germline V CDR1 and CDR2: SNHLY, FYNNEI. Trimming stripped 6 bases from V and 5 bases from J, with 14 bases between.